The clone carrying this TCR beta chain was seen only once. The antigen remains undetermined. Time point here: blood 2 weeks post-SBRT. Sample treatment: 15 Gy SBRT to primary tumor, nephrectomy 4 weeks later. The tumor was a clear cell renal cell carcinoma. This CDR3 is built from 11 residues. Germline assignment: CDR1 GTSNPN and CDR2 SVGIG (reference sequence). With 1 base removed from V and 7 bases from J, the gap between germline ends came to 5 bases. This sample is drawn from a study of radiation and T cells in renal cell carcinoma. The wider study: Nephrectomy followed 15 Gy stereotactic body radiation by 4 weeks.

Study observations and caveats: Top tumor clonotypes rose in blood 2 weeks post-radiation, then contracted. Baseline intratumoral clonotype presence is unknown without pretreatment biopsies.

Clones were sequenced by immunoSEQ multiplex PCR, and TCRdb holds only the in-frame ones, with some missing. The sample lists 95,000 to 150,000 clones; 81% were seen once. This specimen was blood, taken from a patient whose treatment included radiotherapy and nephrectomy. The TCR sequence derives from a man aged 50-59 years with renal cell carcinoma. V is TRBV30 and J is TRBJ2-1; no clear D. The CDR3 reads CAWSGGNEQFF. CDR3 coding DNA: TGTGCCTGGAGTGGTGGGAATGAGCAGTTCTTC.